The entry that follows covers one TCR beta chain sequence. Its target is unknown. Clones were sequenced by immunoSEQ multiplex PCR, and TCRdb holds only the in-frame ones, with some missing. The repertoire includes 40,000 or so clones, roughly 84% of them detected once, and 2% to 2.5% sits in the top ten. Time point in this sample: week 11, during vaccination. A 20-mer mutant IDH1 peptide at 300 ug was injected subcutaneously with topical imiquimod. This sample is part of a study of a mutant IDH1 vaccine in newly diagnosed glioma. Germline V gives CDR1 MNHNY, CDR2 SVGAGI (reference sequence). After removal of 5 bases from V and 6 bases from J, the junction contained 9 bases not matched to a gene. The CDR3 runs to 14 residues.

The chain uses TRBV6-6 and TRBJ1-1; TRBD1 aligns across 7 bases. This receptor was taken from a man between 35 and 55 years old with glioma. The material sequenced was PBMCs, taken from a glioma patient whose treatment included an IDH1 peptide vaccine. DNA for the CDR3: TGTGCCAGCAGTAACCAGGGGGTGTACGCTGAAGCTTTCTTT. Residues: CASSNQGVYAEAFF.